This TCR beta chain was sequenced in a study of T cells and Merkel cell carcinoma outcomes. The study, taken as a whole, reports: Merkel cell carcinoma outcomes were reportedly predicted by repertoire and T-cell density.

Note on this clone: Its target is unknown.

V was shortened by 0 bases and J by 5 bases, with 14 bases between the two germline ends. CDR3 length: 15 amino acids. Germline V gene data show CDR1 as MNHNS and CDR2 as SASEGT. Libraries were prepared by immunoSEQ multiplex PCR; TCRdb keeps only in-frame clonotypes and omits some of them. The table has about 1,800 clones, more than 85% seen once. The source is a human donor with Merkel cell carcinoma. The rearrangement links TRBV6-1 to TRBJ2-7; weak D call: TRBD2 (5 bases). Input material: tumor tissue from Merkel cell carcinoma. The CDR3 bases are TGTGCCAGCAGTGAAGCTGGGCCGAGGGCCAACGAGCAGTACTTC. The encoded protein is CASSEAGPRANEQYF.